The 14 T cell receptor beta chains given below trace back to one sample, sequenced in a study of response to subunit inactivated influenza vaccine. TCRdb re-called the RT-PCR reads through MiXCR, storing one row per CDR3 protein. The sample contains 250,000 to 350,000 distinct CDR3 sequences, approximately 20% of which appear only once. Sequenced material: PBMCs from blood, taken 21 months after vaccination. The source of these receptors is a man aged 50-75 years who received an inactivated influenza vaccine.

The CDR3: CSAPDIFDYGYTF. CDR3 DNA: TGCAGTGCTCCCGACATCTTCGACTATGGCTACACCTTC. The gene calls are TRBV20-1 and TRBJ1-2, with D unresolved. The CDR3 contains 13 residues. Germline CDR1 DFQATT, CDR2 SNEGSKA (reference sequence). Trimming shortened V by 5 bases and J by 3 bases, and 13 bases separated the two germline ends.

The chain combines TRBV5-1 with TRBJ1-6, with D possibly being TRBD1 (6 bases). The CDR3 sequence is 16 residues long. Per germline, CDR1 SGHRS and CDR2 YFSETQ. The V and J ends lost 4 bases and 14 bases respectively, with 25 bases between them. CDR3 loop: CASSSTRGPLISALHF. DNA for the CDR3: TGCGCCAGCAGCAGTACCAGGGGACCTTTGATCTCAGCCCTCCACTTT.

The V call is TRBV20-1, the J call TRBJ2-3; TRBD2 agrees at 11 bases. The CDR3 is made up of 14 amino acids. With V trimmed by 6 bases and J by 3 bases, 5 bases remained unmatched. Germline V CDR1 and CDR2: DFQATT, SNEGSKA (reference sequence). The CDR3 spells CSALGLAATDTQYF. The CDR3 DNA is TGCAGTGCCCTGGGACTAGCGGCAACAGATACGCAGTATTTT.

This clonotype was seen more than once but under ten times. DNA for the CDR3: TGTGCCAGCAGGTCCAACCGGGGCTCCTATGGCTACACCTTC. It yields the protein CASRSNRGSYGYTF. The J gene is TRBJ1-2, the V gene TRBV12-3 or TRBV12-4, with a possible D match to TRBD1 (5 bases). Trimming removed 6 bases at V and 4 bases at J, with 15 bases between. The CDR3 is made up of 14 amino acids.

The rearrangement joins TRBV7-9 to TRBJ1-2; perhaps TRBD1 as D (6 bases). The V gene's germline CDR1 is SEHNR and CDR2 FQNEAQ (reference sequence). The V and J ends lost 5 bases and 4 bases respectively, with 14 bases between them. The CDR3 totals 14 residues. The CDR3 nucleotides are TGTGCCAGCAGCCCAGCCCTGGGGGCCTATGGCTACACCTTC. Protein product: CASSPALGAYGYTF.

V usage is TRBV11-3 and J usage is TRBJ2-2; 9 positions agree with TRBD2. Germline CDR1 reads SGHNT; CDR2 reads YENEEA. Germline trimming cut 5 bases from V and 6 bases from J; bases unmatched to any gene: 1. The CDR3 sequence is 13 residues long. The CDR3 here is CASSRTSAGELFF. CDR3 DNA: TGTGCCAGCAGCCGGACTAGCGCCGGGGAGCTGTTTTTT. The full variable domain, with the rest looked up from reference TRBV11-3 and TRBJ2-2, is EAGVVQSPRYKIIEKKQPVAFWCNPISGHNTLYWYLQNLGQGPELLIRYENEEAVDDSQLPKDRFSAERLKGVDSTLKIQPAELGDSAVYLCASSRTSAGELFFGEGSRLTVL.

As regards this clonotype: Since a much larger clone is just one base distant, this may be a read error. The chain carries TRBV6-2 or TRBV6-3 and TRBJ1-2; TRBD1 might be the D (5 bases). The CDR3 spans 13 residues. The germline CDR1 and CDR2 sequences are MNHEY and SVGEGT. The chain's CDR3 is CASSSGTNYCYTF. The CDR3 DNA is TGTGCCAGCAGTTCCGGGACGAACTATTGCTACACCTTC.

This chain links TRBV28 with TRBJ2-1; 7 bases agree with TRBD1. The germline V gene encodes CDR1 MDHEN and CDR2 SYDVKM. Unmatched junction bases numbered 1, after V lost 2 bases and J lost 6 bases. CDR3 size: 13 residues. The CDR3 DNA sequence: TGTGCCAGCAGTTTAAGACAGGGCAATGAGCAGTTCTTC. Its protein product is CASSLRQGNEQFF.

V is TRBV7-2 and J is TRBJ1-2; TRBD1 aligns across 8 bases. V was clipped by 5 bases and J by 5 bases; unmatched bases: 4. Germline V gene data show CDR1 as SGHTA and CDR2 as FQGNSA. The CDR3 has 13 residues. Here the CDR3 reads CASSNRQGYGYTF. The CDR3 nucleotides are TGTGCCAGCAGCAATAGACAGGGGTATGGCTACACCTTC.

The CDR3 spells CSVESRNEKLFF. The CDR3 DNA reads as TGCAGCGTTGAGTCCAGAAATGAAAAACTGTTTTTT. V usage is TRBV29-1 and J usage is TRBJ1-4; D uncertain. With 3 bases removed from V and 5 bases from J, the gap between germline ends came to 7 bases. CDR3 length: 12 amino acids. Per germline, CDR1 SQVTM and CDR2 ANQGSEA.

The rearrangement links TRBV3-1 to TRBJ1-6; D possibly corresponds to TRBD1 (5 bases). The germline gives CDR1 LGHDT, CDR2 YNNKEL (reference sequence). V lost 8 bases, J lost 10 bases, and 18 bases lay in between. The CDR3 is 14 amino acids. In DNA, the CDR3 is TGTGCCAGCCGGGCCGGGGGAGGAAGGTCACCCCTCCACTTT. Protein product: CASRAGGGRSPLHF.

The chain is built from TRBV20-1 and TRBJ2-7; the D call may be TRBD1 or TRBD2 (5 bases each). V dropped 6 bases and J dropped 2 bases, with 14 bases sitting between them. The CDR3 length is 13 residues. The germline V gene encodes CDR1 DFQATT and CDR2 SNEGSKA (reference sequence). DNA for the CDR3: TGCAGTGCGGGAGAGGTGGGGCCCTACGAGCAGTACTTC. Translation: CSAGEVGPYEQYF.

The gene calls are TRBV20-1 and TRBJ2-1; D might be TRBD1 (6 bases). Per the germline V gene, CDR1 is DFQATT and CDR2 is SNEGSKA (reference sequence). The CDR3 sequence is 15 residues long. V lost 0 bases and J 5 bases, leaving 14 bases between the germline ends. This CDR3 reads CSARDSRTVNNEQFF. The CDR3 DNA sequence: TGCAGTGCTAGAGACTCAAGGACAGTCAACAATGAGCAGTTCTTC.

The J gene is TRBJ1-2, the V gene TRBV7-2, with 11 bases aligning to TRBD1. Trimming took 5 bases from V and 8 from J; bases not matched to a gene: 10. Germline V gives CDR1 SGHTA, CDR2 FQGNSA. The CDR3 spans 15 residues. CDR3 sequence: CASSGRTGGAGGYTF. The CDR3 DNA is TGTGCCAGCAGCGGGCGGACAGGGGGCGCGGGGGGCTACACCTTC.